A selection of T cell receptor beta chains follows, all from one sample in a study of blood T cells in healthy people across ages. From the 5' RACE reads, TCRdb called clonotypes with MiXCR, one entry per CDR3 protein. This sample carries some 800,000 distinct CDR3 sequences, just under 25% of them seen once, and the ten largest clones take under 4%. This sample also belongs to another study, concerning T cells of mothers and their children.

The sample comprised blood. These TCRs come from a boy between 10 and 17 years old in good health. Each CDR3 is given with its conserved first and last residue. Fields, in order: CDR3 protein, CDR3 DNA, V gene, J gene, D gene, clone size. The D gene is left open where the match is weak. Not every row has a clone size; where given, it reads once, few, many or a size class.

CDR3aa: CASSWGSTDTQYF; CDR3nt: TGTGCCAGTAGTTGGGGGAGCACAGATACGCAGTATTTT; v_gene: TRBV19; j_gene: TRBJ2-3; d_gene: .; abundance: few
CDR3aa: CASSTPSGYNEQFF; CDR3nt: TGTGCCAGCAGCACCCCTAGCGGGTACAATGAGCAGTTCTTC; v_gene: TRBV7-8; j_gene: TRBJ2-1; d_gene: TRBD2; abundance: few
CDR3aa: CASSIDPDGTGELFF; CDR3nt: TGTGCCAGCAGCATCGACCCGGACGGTACCGGGGAGCTGTTTTTT; v_gene: TRBV6-2/TRBV6-3; j_gene: TRBJ2-2; d_gene: .; abundance: .
CDR3aa: CASRPIGGPTEQFF; CDR3nt: TGTGCCAGCAGGCCAATAGGAGGTCCTACTGAGCAGTTCTTC; v_gene: TRBV3-1; j_gene: TRBJ2-1; d_gene: .; abundance: .
CDR3aa: CASRGKGRRVPEQFF; CDR3nt: TGTGCCAGCAGGGGGAAGGGGCGACGGGTTCCTGAGCAGTTCTTC; v_gene: TRBV12-3/TRBV12-4; j_gene: TRBJ2-1; d_gene: .; abundance: .
CDR3aa: CASSPWDPSFVNTEAFF; CDR3nt: TGTGCCAGCTCACCCTGGGACCCGTCTTTTGTGAACACTGAAGCTTTCTTT; v_gene: TRBV18; j_gene: TRBJ1-1; d_gene: .; abundance: .
CDR3aa: CASSYKAGLTPYEQYF; CDR3nt: TGTGCCAGCAGCTATAAAGCGGGACTAACGCCCTACGAGCAGTACTTC; v_gene: TRBV7-2; j_gene: TRBJ2-7; d_gene: TRBD2; abundance: .
CDR3aa: CASSLVDAGGPLEQFF; CDR3nt: TGTGCCAGCAGCTTAGTTGACGCGGGAGGGCCACTTGAGCAGTTCTTC; v_gene: TRBV7-2; j_gene: TRBJ2-1; d_gene: TRBD2; abundance: .
CDR3aa: CSARDPSGGGISYEQFF; CDR3nt: TGCAGTGCTAGAGATCCGAGCGGGGGGGGCATTAGTTATGAGCAGTTCTTC; v_gene: TRBV20-1; j_gene: TRBJ2-1; d_gene: TRBD2; abundance: .
CDR3aa: CASSSDSSYNEQFF; CDR3nt: TGTGCCAGCAGTTCGGACAGCTCCTACAATGAGCAGTTCTTC; v_gene: TRBV5-1; j_gene: TRBJ2-1; d_gene: .; abundance: many
CDR3aa: CAIAGQWGQEAFF; CDR3nt: TGTGCCATCGCGGGTCAATGGGGACAGGAGGCTTTCTTT; v_gene: TRBV6-2/TRBV6-3; j_gene: TRBJ1-1; d_gene: TRBD1; abundance: .
CDR3aa: CASSQDRGWSGNEQFF; CDR3nt: TGCGCCAGCAGCCAAGATAGAGGGTGGTCTGGCAATGAGCAGTTCTTC; v_gene: TRBV4-3; j_gene: TRBJ2-1; d_gene: .; abundance: .
CDR3aa: CASSSSGSSTYNEQFF; CDR3nt: TGTGCCAGCAGCTCTAGCGGGAGCAGTACCTACAATGAGCAGTTCTTC; v_gene: TRBV7-9; j_gene: TRBJ2-1; d_gene: TRBD2; abundance: few
CDR3aa: CASSLHGRRYNEQFF; CDR3nt: TGTGCCAGCAGTTTGCACGGGCGGCGCTACAATGAGCAGTTCTTC; v_gene: TRBV12-3/TRBV12-4; j_gene: TRBJ2-1; d_gene: .; abundance: few
CDR3aa: CASSLEAFSDTQYF; CDR3nt: TGTGCCAGCAGCCTGGAGGCATTTTCAGATACGCAGTATTTT; v_gene: TRBV7-8; j_gene: TRBJ2-3; d_gene: .; abundance: .
CDR3aa: CASSYPGAGGPYEQYF; CDR3nt: TGTGCCAGCAGCTACCCCGGGGCAGGGGGCCCCTACGAGCAGTACTTC; v_gene: TRBV7-2; j_gene: TRBJ2-7; d_gene: TRBD1; abundance: few
CDR3aa: CASSQVYSNQPQHF; CDR3nt: TGTGCCAGCAGCCAAGTTTATAGCAATCAGCCCCAGCATTTT; v_gene: TRBV3-1; j_gene: TRBJ1-5; d_gene: .; abundance: .
CDR3aa: CSARVWRGNTDTQYF; CDR3nt: TGCAGTGCTAGAGTCTGGCGTGGGAACACAGATACGCAGTATTTT; v_gene: TRBV20-1; j_gene: TRBJ2-3; d_gene: .; abundance: .
CDR3aa: CASRFSGGRGTEAFF; CDR3nt: TGTGCCAGCAGATTCTCTGGGGGCAGGGGCACTGAAGCTTTCTTT; v_gene: TRBV28; j_gene: TRBJ1-1; d_gene: .; abundance: .
CDR3aa: CASSQLGLAGLETQYF; CDR3nt: TGCGCCAGCAGCCAATTAGGACTAGCGGGATTGGAGACCCAGTACTTC; v_gene: TRBV4-1; j_gene: TRBJ2-5; d_gene: TRBD2; abundance: .
CDR3aa: CASSVDSIYEQYF; CDR3nt: TGTGCCAGCAGCGTCGATTCTATCTACGAGCAGTACTTC; v_gene: TRBV9; j_gene: TRBJ2-7; d_gene: .; abundance: .
CDR3aa: CAISESVATIVEQYF; CDR3nt: TGTGCCATCAGTGAGTCAGTAGCCACCATTGTAGAGCAGTACTTC; v_gene: TRBV10-3; j_gene: TRBJ2-5; d_gene: .; abundance: .
CDR3aa: CAGSSWTEAIEQYF; CDR3nt: TGTGCCGGCAGCTCTTGGACAGAGGCCATCGAGCAGTACTTC; v_gene: TRBV7-9; j_gene: TRBJ2-7; d_gene: .; abundance: .
CDR3aa: CASIQRGLSNTEAFF; CDR3nt: TGTGCCAGCATCCAAAGGGGACTTTCGAACACTGAAGCTTTCTTT; v_gene: TRBV6-1; j_gene: TRBJ1-1; d_gene: .; abundance: few
CDR3aa: CASGTGPYEQYF; CDR3nt: TGTGCCAGTGGGACAGGTCCCTACGAGCAGTACTTC; v_gene: TRBV19; j_gene: TRBJ2-7; d_gene: TRBD1; abundance: few
CDR3aa: CASRSTSGSYNEQFF; CDR3nt: TGTGCCAGCAGGTCGACTAGCGGGAGTTATAATGAGCAGTTCTTC; v_gene: TRBV6-5; j_gene: TRBJ2-1; d_gene: TRBD2; abundance: few
CDR3aa: CASRFLGGGGTYEQYF; CDR3nt: TGTGCCAGCCGGTTTCTAGGCGGGGGGGGTACCTACGAGCAGTACTTC; v_gene: TRBV27; j_gene: TRBJ2-7; d_gene: TRBD2; abundance: .
CDR3aa: CASTTRKGNEQFF; CDR3nt: TGTGCCAGCACCACGCGTAAAGGGAATGAGCAGTTCTTC; v_gene: TRBV12-3/TRBV12-4; j_gene: TRBJ2-1; d_gene: .; abundance: .
CDR3aa: CASSESGETSGGRMFF; CDR3nt: TGTGCCAGCAGTGAATCTGGTGAGACTAGCGGGGGGAGGATGTTCTTC; v_gene: TRBV25-1; j_gene: TRBJ2-1; d_gene: TRBD2; abundance: .
CDR3aa: CASSQEEPQGANVLTF; CDR3nt: TGCGCCAGCAGCCAGGAGGAGCCCCAGGGGGCCAACGTCCTGACTTTC; v_gene: TRBV4-1; j_gene: TRBJ2-6; d_gene: .; abundance: .
CDR3aa: CASSPGGAVQFF; CDR3nt: TGTGCCAGCAGCCCAGGGGGCGCGGTACAGTTCTTC; v_gene: TRBV12-3/TRBV12-4; j_gene: TRBJ2-1; d_gene: TRBD1; abundance: .
CDR3aa: CASSSLTYEQYF; CDR3nt: TGTGCCAGCAGTTCCCTTACCTACGAGCAGTACTTC; v_gene: TRBV7-9; j_gene: TRBJ2-7; d_gene: .; abundance: many
CDR3aa: CATSDLGQGSTSTDTQYF; CDR3nt: TGTGCCACCAGTGATTTAGGACAGGGGAGTACTAGCACAGATACGCAGTATTTT; v_gene: TRBV24-1; j_gene: TRBJ2-3; d_gene: TRBD1; abundance: .
CDR3aa: CASTDGTGVFQETQYF; CDR3nt: TGTGCCAGTACTGACGGGACAGGGGTCTTCCAAGAGACCCAGTACTTC; v_gene: TRBV12-3/TRBV12-4; j_gene: TRBJ2-5; d_gene: TRBD1; abundance: .
CDR3aa: CASTSGRAAEQYF; CDR3nt: TGTGCCAGCACTAGCGGGAGGGCCGCTGAGCAGTACTTC; v_gene: TRBV7-2; j_gene: TRBJ2-7; d_gene: TRBD2; abundance: .
CDR3aa: CSARDPGRNTYEQYF; CDR3nt: TGCAGTGCTAGAGACCCAGGTCGAAATACCTACGAGCAGTACTTC; v_gene: TRBV20-1; j_gene: TRBJ2-7; d_gene: .; abundance: .
CDR3aa: CASSSGRTLEANYGYTF; CDR3nt: TGTGCCAGCAGTTCGGGCAGGACCCTAGAAGCTAACTATGGCTACACCTTC; v_gene: TRBV28; j_gene: TRBJ1-2; d_gene: .; abundance: few
CDR3aa: CSVTGSHNEQFF; CDR3nt: TGCAGCGTGACAGGGTCCCACAATGAGCAGTTCTTC; v_gene: TRBV29-1; j_gene: TRBJ2-1; d_gene: TRBD1; abundance: .
CDR3aa: CSVDRGADETQYF; CDR3nt: TGCAGCGTTGACAGGGGCGCGGATGAGACCCAGTACTTC; v_gene: TRBV29-1; j_gene: TRBJ2-5; d_gene: .; abundance: .
CDR3aa: CASSGPMEETQYF; CDR3nt: TGTGCCAGCAGCGGCCCGATGGAGGAGACCCAGTACTTC; v_gene: TRBV11-2; j_gene: TRBJ2-5; d_gene: .; abundance: few
CDR3aa: CSARDRLNTEAFF; CDR3nt: TGCAGTGCACGAGACAGGTTGAACACTGAAGCTTTCTTT; v_gene: TRBV20-1; j_gene: TRBJ1-1; d_gene: .; abundance: many
CDR3aa: CASSQGKESDTQYF; CDR3nt: TGTGCCAGCAGCCAAGGAAAGGAGAGCGATACGCAGTATTTT; v_gene: TRBV4-2; j_gene: TRBJ2-3; d_gene: .; abundance: few
CDR3aa: CATSNYLAGGTDTQYF; CDR3nt: TGTGCCACCAGCAATTACCTAGCGGGAGGGACGGATACGCAGTATTTT; v_gene: TRBV27; j_gene: TRBJ2-3; d_gene: TRBD2; abundance: .
CDR3aa: CASTLGQGLRPQHF; CDR3nt: TGTGCCAGCACCCTGGGGCAGGGATTACGGCCCCAGCATTTT; v_gene: TRBV6-2/TRBV6-3; j_gene: TRBJ1-5; d_gene: .; abundance: .
CDR3aa: CASSLWRAGDYEQYF; CDR3nt: TGTGCCAGCAGCTTGTGGCGGGCGGGAGACTACGAGCAGTACTTC; v_gene: TRBV5-5; j_gene: TRBJ2-7; d_gene: TRBD2; abundance: .